The 9 T cell receptor beta chains presented below share a single source sample, sequenced in a study of blood T cell repertoires in COVID-19. Sequencing used immunoSEQ multiplex PCR; TCRdb keeps in-frame clones, though not all of them. The repertoire holds over 20,000 clones, more than 75% seen once, with around 28% in the top ten. Material for sequencing was peripheral blood. All receptors come from a human donor with active COVID-19. The donor label of this sample is uncertain.

This rearrangement joins TRBV4-3 to TRBJ2-2; 7 nucleotides align to TRBD2. Germline assignment: CDR1 LGHNA and CDR2 YSLEER. The CDR3 sequence is 14 residues long. J lost 6 bases, V lost 3 bases, and 4 bases had no gene match. The CDR3 region is CASSHGLGPGELFF. The CDR3 DNA reads TGCGCCAGCAGCCATGGACTAGGCCCCGGGGAGCTGTTTTTT.

The chain joins TRBV9 to TRBJ2-7; 8 nucleotides agree with TRBD2. The germline V gene encodes CDR1 SGDLS and CDR2 YYNGEE. Losses at the gene ends were 0 bases for V and 0 bases for J; bases not matched to a gene: 2. This CDR3 region has 15 residues. The CDR3, as DNA: TGTGCCAGCAGCGTAGACGGGGGGGGCTCCTACGAGCAGTACTTC. Translated: CASSVDGGGSYEQYF.

The J gene is TRBJ2-2, the V gene TRBV9; TRBD2 might be the D (7 bases). V was pared by 0 bases and J by 3 bases, with 12 bases between. Germline lookup yields CDR1 SGDLS and CDR2 YYNGEE. The CDR3 has 16 residues. CDR3 in amino acids: CASSVGGGGDTGELFF. DNA for the CDR3: TGTGCCAGCAGCGTAGGTGGAGGGGGGGACACCGGGGAGCTGTTTTTT.

The chain is built from TRBV2 and TRBJ1-2; possibly TRBD1 for D (6 bases). CDR1 is SNHLY, CDR2 FYNNEI, per germline. Trimming pared 3 bases from V and 1 base from J, leaving 12 bases between. The CDR3 has 15 residues. The CDR3 nucleotides are TGTGCCAGCAGTGAGTTGACAGGACTTAACTATGGCTACACCTTC. It encodes CASSELTGLNYGYTF.

CDR3 DNA sequence: TGTGCCAGCAGCCGGGGGACTAGCGGGCTCGCGGGGCAGGATACGCAGTATTTT. It codes for CASSRGTSGLAGQDTQYF. The chain combines TRBV3-1 (or the pseudogene TRBV3-2) with TRBJ2-3, with 12 bases that match TRBD2. V shed 4 bases, J shed 6 bases, and the junction held 14 bases outside the gene matches. The CDR3 runs to 18 residues. Per germline, CDR1 LGHDT and CDR2 YNNKEL (reference sequence).

The genes are TRBV29-1 and TRBJ1-1, with D maybe TRBD1 (5 bases). V was pared by 6 bases and J by 0 bases, with 11 bases between. This CDR3 region has 13 residues. Germline-derived CDR1 and CDR2 are SQVTM and ANQGSEA. CDR3 region: CSVSQTVNTEAFF. Written as DNA, the CDR3 is TGCAGCGTCTCCCAGACAGTGAACACTGAAGCTTTCTTT.

J is TRBJ1-5 and V is TRBV7-2; D unclear. The V end lost 1 base, the J end lost 8 bases, and 12 bases lay between the germline ends. Germline loops: CDR1 SGHTA, CDR2 FQGNSA. This CDR3 spans 14 amino acids. This CDR3 is CASSLESGRKPQHF. CDR3 bases: TGTGCCAGCAGCTTAGAGTCAGGCCGGAAGCCCCAGCATTTT.

V usage is TRBV11-3 and J usage is TRBJ2-1; 8 nucleotides match TRBD2. This CDR3 has 14 amino acids. The V gene end was trimmed by 5 bases and the J gene end by 6 bases; junction bases not matched to a gene: 6. The germline CDR1 and CDR2 sequences are SGHNT and YENEEA. In nucleotides, the CDR3 is TGTGCCAGCAGCGACACCCTAGCGGGCAATGAGCAGTTCTTC. Protein: CASSDTLAGNEQFF. Supplemented by reference TRBV11-3 and TRBJ2-1, the full variable domain reads EAGVVQSPRYKIIEKKQPVAFWCNPISGHNTLYWYLQNLGQGPELLIRYENEEAVDDSQLPKDRFSAERLKGVDSTLKIQPAELGDSAVYLCASSDTLAGNEQFFGPGTRLTVL.

This clone is a singleton in its sample. J is TRBJ2-3 and V is TRBV28, with TRBD2 matching 12 bases. There are 16 residues in the CDR3. Germline V gene data show CDR1 as MDHEN and CDR2 as SYDVKM. V trimming: 7 bases; J trimming: 2 bases; junction bases outside the gene matches: 7. The CDR3 DNA reads TGTGCCAGCACGATAGGACTAGCGGGACCCACAGATACGCAGTATTTT. This translates into CASTIGLAGPTDTQYF.